This T cell receptor beta chain was captured by sequencing in a study of naive and memory T cell subsets. Study outcomes and limitations: Possibly reflecting memory cells re-expressing CD45RA, a few larger clonotypes occurred in naive repertoires, especially CD8.

Both TRBC1 and TRBC2 were covered by a beta constant-region primer of two equimolar oligonucleotides. Nested alpha and beta constant-region primers with the SP2 primer drove four PCR rounds on ligated cDNA. One entry per CDR3 protein results from TCRdb running MiXCR on the UMI-ligation and nested PCR reads. The sample consists of about 150,000 distinct CDR3 sequences, roughly 20% of them appearing once. In this sample, this clonotype turned up a few times. Antigen: not known. Trimming removed 3 bases from V and 10 bases from J; junction bases left unmatched: 7. The CDR3 is 14 residues long. The chain employs TRBV23-1 and TRBJ2-1, with TRBD2 matching over 9 bases. TRBV23-1 counts as an open reading frame of uncertain function. Material: naive CD4+ T cells from blood. This receptor was obtained from a human donor in good health. As DNA, the CDR3 is TGCGCCAGCAGTCACGCTAGCGGGACCCACGAGCAGTTCTTC. Its translation is CASSHASGTHEQFF.